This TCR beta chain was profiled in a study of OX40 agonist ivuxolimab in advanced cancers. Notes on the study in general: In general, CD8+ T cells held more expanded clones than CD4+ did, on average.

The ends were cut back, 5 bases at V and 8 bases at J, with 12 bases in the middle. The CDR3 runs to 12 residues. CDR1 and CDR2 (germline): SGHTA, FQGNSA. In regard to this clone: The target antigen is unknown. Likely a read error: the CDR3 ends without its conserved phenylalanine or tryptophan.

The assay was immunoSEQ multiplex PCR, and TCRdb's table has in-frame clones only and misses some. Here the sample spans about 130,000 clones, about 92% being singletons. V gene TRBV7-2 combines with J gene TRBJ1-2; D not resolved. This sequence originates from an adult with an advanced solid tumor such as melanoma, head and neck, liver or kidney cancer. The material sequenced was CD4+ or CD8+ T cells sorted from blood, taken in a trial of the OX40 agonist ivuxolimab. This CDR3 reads CASSPGPGGYTL. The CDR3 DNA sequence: TGTGCCAGCAGCCCGGGCCCGGGAGGCTACACCCTC.